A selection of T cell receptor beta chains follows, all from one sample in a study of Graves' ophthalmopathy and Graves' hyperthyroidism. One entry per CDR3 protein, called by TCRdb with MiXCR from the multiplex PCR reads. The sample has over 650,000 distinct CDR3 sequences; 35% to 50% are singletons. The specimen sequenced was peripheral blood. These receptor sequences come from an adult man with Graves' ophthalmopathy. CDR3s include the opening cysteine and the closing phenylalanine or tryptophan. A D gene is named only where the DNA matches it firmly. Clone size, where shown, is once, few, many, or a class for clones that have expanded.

CAISSGGDETQYF	TGTGCCATCAGTTCGGGGGGAGACGAGACCCAGTACTTC	many	TRBD2	TRBJ2-5	TRBV10-3
CASRDLFLTRHGTEAFF	TGTGCCAGCCGCGACCTCTTTTTGACCAGGCACGGCACTGAAGCTTTCTTT	NA	NA	TRBJ1-1	TRBV12-3/TRBV12-4
CASSFVRTVSNQPQHF	TGTGCCAGCAGCTTCGTCAGGACAGTTAGCAATCAGCCCCAGCATTTT	many	NA	TRBJ1-5	TRBV7-8
CASSQGRFGRKNTGELFF	TGCGCCAGCAGCCAGGGGAGATTTGGGCGGAAGAACACCGGGGAGCTGTTTTTT	few	NA	TRBJ2-2	TRBV4-1
CSGAEGNQPQQYF	TGCAGTGGCGCGGAGGGGAATCAGCCCCAGCAGTACTTC	NA	NA	TRBJ2-7	TRBV20-1
CASSPEPRDNEQFF	TGTGCCAGCAGCCCAGAACCCCGTGACAATGAGCAGTTCTTC	NA	NA	TRBJ2-1	TRBV9
CASTIGGGAGKLFF	TGTGCCAGCACCATCGGAGGGGGGGCAGGGAAACTGTTTTTT	many	NA	TRBJ1-4	TRBV7-9
CASSQGTDNYEQYF	TGTGCCAGCAGCCAAGGCACCGATAACTACGAGCAGTACTTC	few	NA	TRBJ2-7	TRBV4-2
CATSREWANVLTF	TGTGCCACCAGCAGGGAGTGGGCCAACGTCCTGACTTTC	NA	NA	TRBJ2-6	TRBV15
CSAPLAGNQPQHF	TGCAGTGCCCCCTTGGCGGGGAATCAGCCCCAGCATTTT	many	NA	TRBJ1-5	TRBV20-1
CASTPDREETQYF	TGTGCCAGCACTCCAGACAGGGAAGAGACCCAGTACTTC	many	TRBD1	TRBJ2-5	TRBV5-8
CASSLEGTGANVLTF	TGTGCCAGCAGCTTAGAAGGGACCGGGGCCAACGTCCTGACTTTC	many	NA	TRBJ2-6	TRBV7-9
CASSLARGSRYEQYF	TGTGCCAGCAGTTTAGCCCGCGGGAGTCGGTACGAGCAGTACTTC	few	TRBD2	TRBJ2-7	TRBV2
CATRTDPVTEAFF	TGTGCCACAAGGACAGACCCCGTGACTGAAGCTTTCTTT	many	NA	TRBJ1-1	TRBV10-3
CASNNQGNKYEQYF	TGTGCCAGTAATAACCAGGGGAATAAGTACGAGCAGTACTTC	NA	NA	TRBJ2-7	TRBV5-4
CASIQGAQTGELFF	TGCGCCAGTATACAGGGGGCGCAAACCGGGGAGCTGTTTTTT	few	TRBD1	TRBJ2-2	TRBV5-1
CASSVPGTNTIYF	TGTGCCAGCAGTGTTCCCGGGACAAACACCATATATTTT	NA	NA	TRBJ1-3	TRBV25-1
CASSQDFGGSYEQYF	TGTGCCAGCAGCCAAGATTTCGGGGGCTCCTACGAGCAGTACTTC	few	NA	TRBJ2-7	TRBV4-2
CSVEEIRAGKETQYF	TGCAGCGTTGAAGAGATCCGGGCAGGGAAAGAGACCCAGTACTTC	many	NA	TRBJ2-5	TRBV29-1
CAINADRVSGYTF	TGTGCCATCAATGCAGACAGGGTCAGCGGCTACACCTTC	NA	TRBD1	TRBJ1-2	TRBV10-3
CASSESVGKSSYEQYF	TGTGCCAGCAGTGAATCTGTAGGGAAATCCTCCTACGAGCAGTACTTC	NA	NA	TRBJ2-7	TRBV6-5
CATRAGNEQYF	TGTGCCACAAGGGCCGGGAACGAGCAGTACTTC	many	NA	TRBJ2-7	TRBV24-1
CSQVLSTEAFF	TGCAGCCAAGTCCTAAGCACTGAAGCTTTCTTT	NA	NA	TRBJ1-1	TRBV29-1
CASSLAPRQGSGANVLTF	TGTGCCAGCAGCTTGGCCCCAAGACAGGGTTCTGGGGCCAACGTCCTGACTTTC	NA	TRBD1	TRBJ2-6	TRBV5-6
CSVADGEQYF	TGCAGCGTAGCGGACGGGGAGCAGTACTTC	NA	NA	TRBJ2-7	TRBV29-1
CASTRGIGQTQYF	TGTGCCAGCACCAGGGGCATCGGACAGACCCAGTACTTC	NA	NA	TRBJ2-5	TRBV18
CASSYPLGNTGELFF	TGCGCCAGCAGCTACCCGTTGGGTAACACCGGGGAGCTGTTTTTT	NA	NA	TRBJ2-2	TRBV5-1
CASSPAGLAHYEQYF	TGTGCCAGCAGCCCCGCGGGACTAGCGCATTACGAGCAGTACTTC	few	TRBD2	TRBJ2-7	TRBV7-8
CASRRTGTGELFF	TGTGCCAGCAGACGGACAGGCACCGGGGAGCTGTTTTTT	many	TRBD1	TRBJ2-2	TRBV14
CASSPPISRTATYEQYF	TGTGCCAGCTCACCACCGATTTCCCGGACAGCCACCTACGAGCAGTACTTC	NA	NA	TRBJ2-7	TRBV7-9
CSAREISGAGGELFF	TGCAGTGCTAGAGAGATTTCAGGGGCGGGCGGGGAGCTGTTTTTT	NA	NA	TRBJ2-2	TRBV20-1
CASSGLRDEQYF	TGTGCCAGCAGCGGCCTCAGGGACGAGCAGTACTTC	many	NA	TRBJ2-7	TRBV9
CSAGGTPYEQYF	TGCAGCGCCGGCGGGACCCCCTACGAGCAGTACTTC	NA	NA	TRBJ2-7	TRBV29-1
CASGGGSTGELFF	TGTGCCAGCGGGGGGGGGAGCACCGGGGAACTGTTTTTT	NA	TRBD2	TRBJ2-2	TRBV2
CVSRGQGGVNQPQHF	TGTGTCAGCAGGGGACAGGGAGGGGTTAATCAGCCCCAGCATTTT	once	TRBD1	TRBJ1-5	TRBV2
CASRQASNSPLHF	TGTGCCAGTAGACAGGCCAGTAATTCACCCCTCCACTTT	NA	NA	TRBJ1-6	TRBV19
CASSDTREANEKLFF	TGTGCCAGCAGCGACACCAGGGAGGCTAATGAAAAACTGTTTTTT	many	NA	TRBJ1-4	TRBV7-2
CASSLAAELFF	TGCGCCAGCAGCTTGGCCGCGGAGCTGTTTTTT	NA	NA	TRBJ2-2	TRBV5-1
CASWRIQRVNTEAFF	TGTGCCAGCTGGAGGATACAGAGGGTGAACACTGAAGCTTTCTTT	many	NA	TRBJ1-1	TRBV2
CASSLFSQPQHF	TGTGCCAGCAGCTTATTTTCTCAGCCCCAGCATTTT	many	NA	TRBJ1-5	TRBV7-2
CATLGRPDMNTEAFF	TGTGCCACTCTTGGGCGACCGGATATGAACACTGAAGCTTTCTTT	NA	NA	TRBJ1-1	TRBV10-3
CASSLDGGGNTGELFF	TGTGCCAGCAGCTTAGACGGGGGGGGTAACACCGGGGAGCTGTTTTTT	NA	TRBD2	TRBJ2-2	TRBV7-2
CASSFNLGQGGVPQHF	TGTGCCAGCAGCTTCAATTTAGGACAGGGGGGTGTCCCCCAGCATTTT	few	TRBD1	TRBJ1-5	TRBV7-8
CASSPTPRGETQYF	TGTGCCAGCAGCCCCACTCCGCGGGGGGAGACCCAGTACTTC	few	TRBD2	TRBJ2-5	TRBV12-3/TRBV12-4
CATSDFTASGKNGGELFF	TGTGCCACCAGTGATTTTACGGCTAGCGGGAAAAATGGCGGGGAGCTGTTTTTT	few	TRBD2	TRBJ2-2	TRBV24-1
CASSQDRGSEKLFF	TGTGCCAGCAGCCAAGACAGGGGAAGTGAAAAACTGTTTTTT	NA	NA	TRBJ1-4	TRBV3-1
CASSGAAGHGYTF	TGTGCCAGCAGTGGAGCGGCAGGGCACGGCTACACCTTC	NA	NA	TRBJ1-2	TRBV28
CAISGSRDSPLHF	TGTGCCATCAGTGGGTCCAGGGATTCACCCCTCCACTTT	NA	NA	TRBJ1-6	TRBV25-1
CASSTGGGMNTEAFF	TGTGCCAGCAGCACAGGGGGGGGAATGAACACTGAAGCTTTCTTT	NA	TRBD1	TRBJ1-1	TRBV11-3
CASNSGTRGYEQYF	TGTGCCAGCAATAGCGGGACTAGGGGCTACGAGCAGTACTTC	NA	TRBD2	TRBJ2-7	TRBV25-1
CATSRGKDGSGEQYF	TGTGCCACCAGCAGAGGGAAGGACGGCTCTGGGGAACAGTACTTC	NA	NA	TRBJ2-7	TRBV15
CAIRDDTGTGELFF	TGTGCCATCAGGGATGACACCGGGACAGGGGAGCTGTTTTTT	NA	NA	TRBJ2-2	TRBV10-3
CASSQDSATELPQHF	TGTGCCAGCAGCCAAGATTCGGCGACGGAGCTGCCCCAGCATTTT	few	NA	TRBJ1-5	TRBV7-9